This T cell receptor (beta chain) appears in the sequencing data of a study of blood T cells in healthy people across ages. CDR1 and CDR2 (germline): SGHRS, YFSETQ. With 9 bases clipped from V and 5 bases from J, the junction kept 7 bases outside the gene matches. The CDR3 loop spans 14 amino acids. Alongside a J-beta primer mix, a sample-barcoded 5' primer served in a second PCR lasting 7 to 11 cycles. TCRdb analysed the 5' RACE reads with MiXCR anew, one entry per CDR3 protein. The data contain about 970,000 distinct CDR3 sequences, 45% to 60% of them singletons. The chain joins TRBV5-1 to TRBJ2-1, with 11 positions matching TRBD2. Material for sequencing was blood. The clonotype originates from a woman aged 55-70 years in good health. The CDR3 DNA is TGCGCCACCAAACTAGCGGGAGCCGACAATGAGCAGTTCTTC. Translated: CATKLAGADNEQFF.